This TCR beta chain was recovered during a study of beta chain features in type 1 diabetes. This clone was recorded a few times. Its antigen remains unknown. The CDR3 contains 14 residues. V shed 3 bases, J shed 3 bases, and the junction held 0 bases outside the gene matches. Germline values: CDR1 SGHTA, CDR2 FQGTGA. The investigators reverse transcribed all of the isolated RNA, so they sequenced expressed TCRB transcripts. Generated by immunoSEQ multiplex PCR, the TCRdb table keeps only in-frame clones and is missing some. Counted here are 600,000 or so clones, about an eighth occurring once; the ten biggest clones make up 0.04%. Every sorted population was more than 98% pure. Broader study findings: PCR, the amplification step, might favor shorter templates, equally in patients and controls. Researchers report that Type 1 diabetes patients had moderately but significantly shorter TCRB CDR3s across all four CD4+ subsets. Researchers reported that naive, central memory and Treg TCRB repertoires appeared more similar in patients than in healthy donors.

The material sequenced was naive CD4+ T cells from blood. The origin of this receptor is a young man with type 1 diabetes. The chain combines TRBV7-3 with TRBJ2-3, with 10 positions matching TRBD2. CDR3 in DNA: TGTGCCAGCAGCTTTAGCGGGGGGACAGATACGCAGTATTTT. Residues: CASSFSGGTDTQYF.